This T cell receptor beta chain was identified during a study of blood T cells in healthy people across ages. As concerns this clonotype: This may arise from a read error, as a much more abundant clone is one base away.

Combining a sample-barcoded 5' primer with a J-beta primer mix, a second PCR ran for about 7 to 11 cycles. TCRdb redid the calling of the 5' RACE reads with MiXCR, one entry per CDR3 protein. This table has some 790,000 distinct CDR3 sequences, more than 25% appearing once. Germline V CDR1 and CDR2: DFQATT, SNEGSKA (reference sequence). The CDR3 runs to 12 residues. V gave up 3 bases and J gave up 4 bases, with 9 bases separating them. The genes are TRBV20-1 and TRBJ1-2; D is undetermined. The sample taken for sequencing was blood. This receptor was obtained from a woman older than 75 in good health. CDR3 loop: CSARLGSYGYTF. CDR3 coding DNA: TGCAGTGCTAGGCTGGGGAGCTATGGCTACACCTTC.